The sequence of this T cell receptor beta chain was determined in a study of blood T cell repertoires in COVID-19 (TCRdb year 2020). Describing the broader study: Samples covering the acute and convalescent phases of COVID-19 were provided by collaborators in the United States, Italy and Spain. The material from the prospective study consisted of cDNA or gDNA derived from T cells, B-cell-depleted T cells, or PBMCs. The dataset comprised deeply sampled blood TCRbeta repertoires from subjects exposed to, actively infected with, or recovered from COVID-19. The repertoires were released in a freely available public database meant as a resource for research on the immune response to SARS-CoV-2. The samples were drawn from the first 160 participants of the ongoing ImmuneRACE study and from roughly 1,300 subjects provided by 6 global collaborators. A de-identified subject ID, COVID-19 status, age in years and sex were almost always included in the sample metadata. Where available, HLA class I and class II types were obtained from metadata supplied by the sample provider rather than from assay-based typing.

What the research found in general, with its limitations: The quantity of clinical and demographic metadata differed by source and by participant and was supplied without curation.

In Seattle, one collaborating source enrolled patients while the infection was active and tracked those patients longitudinally over the course of disease. Collaborating institutions collected whole blood in K2EDTA tubes following their own protocols. Collaborator samples were shipped for TCRbeta analysis as frozen whole blood, isolated PBMCs, or DNA extracted from either sample type. The CDR3, from cysteine to phenylalanine, totals 14 residues. Only the CDR3 region is kept as DNA, spanning 42 bases read in frame from base 1. V trim: 4 bases; J trim: 2 bases; unmatched bases: 2. The CDR1 and CDR2 encoded by the germline V gene are MGHDK and SYGVNS. TCRbeta CDR3 regions were amplified from genomic DNA using the immunoSEQ Assay, a bias-controlled multiplex PCR. Processing in the source paper ran as follows. Nucleated cell counts per sample were estimated from amplification of reference gene primers within the assay. To quantify the absolute abundance of each unique TCRbeta CDR3 rearrangement, sequence reads were collapsed and filtered. Productive Simpson clonality was computed per sample as the square root of Simpson's diversity index over productive rearrangements. TCRdb's version of the immuneACCESS table is confined to in-frame rearrangements and falls short of the full clone set. An unresolved V gene accounts for under half of the shortfall where checked; the remainder is of unknown origin. V and J calls and clone size are as listed in that table; D and trimming were resolved from the DNA. This sample holds 150,000 to 200,000 clones; 85% to 95% were observed only once. The top ten clones comprise just under 2% of the sample.

As regards this clone: Its cognate antigen has yet to be identified. One base away there is no much larger clone; base qualities are not given.

Sequenced sample: peripheral blood. The sequence links TRBV25-1 to TRBJ1-3; TRBD1 aligns with 7 central bases. This receptor was identified in a woman between 55 and 75 years old with COVID-19, enrolled during active disease. The DNA sequence reads TGTGCCAGCAGTGCGACAGGGCCTGGAAACACCATATATTTT. This is translated as CASSATGPGNTIYF.